This section outlines one TCR beta chain sequence together with its context. Its antigen is not identified. Repertoires were generated with immunoSEQ multiplex PCR, while TCRdb's copy carries only in-frame clones and drops some. The repertoire consists of tens of thousands of clones, with roughly 87% occurring once and the leading ten covering roughly 18%. The sample comes from a study of graft-versus-host responses after intestinal transplantation. Study-level background: In this cohort, recipients had multivisceral, liver-intestinal, or isolated intestinal transplants. All of the recipients had induction that used anti-thymocyte globulin, then tacrolimus and steroids for two to three years. Broader study findings: Investigators detected GvH clones in recipient marrow, with some emerging earlier in ileum or blood. GvH clone levels peaked in circulation, and this peak was associated with early post-transplant HvG declines.

Grafts had their tissue processed, releasing intraepithelial and lamina propria lymphocytes. Germline loops: CDR1 MNHEY, CDR2 SVGAGI. The CDR3 sequence is 10 residues long. Trimming took 5 bases from V and 12 from J, leaving 10 bases between them. The chain couples TRBV6-5 to TRBJ1-2, with no clear D. The receptor was derived from a human patient who received an intestinal transplant, so some T cells may come from the graft donor. Sequencing was performed on ileum tissue, taken about 28 weeks after intestinal transplant. The CDR3 is CASSEAAHTF. The CDR3 DNA follows: TGTGCCAGCAGTGAAGCCGCTCACACCTTC.